A selection of T cell receptor beta chains follows, all from one sample in a study of T cell repertoires in cytomegalovirus infection. From the reads, TCRdb called clonotypes with MiXCR, one entry per CDR3 protein. The table includes approximately 470,000 distinct CDR3 sequences, roughly 46% detected once. These TCRs' antigens remain unknown. This specimen was cultured PBMCs, taken from culture after CMV antigen stimulation. The receptors stem from a human donor in good health (CMV status not recorded). Some clones in this sample may be carry-over from other donors' samples. CDR3s include the opening cysteine and the closing phenylalanine or tryptophan.

CDR3	V	J
CASSPGLGAQYF	TRBV7-9	TRBJ2-3
CASTHISTIDTQYF	TRBV11-3	TRBJ2-3
CASSPSRQNSQPQHF	TRBV18	TRBJ1-5
CASSPDRIGWPQHF	TRBV7-2	TRBJ1-5
CASSKMGAETQYF	TRBV7-7	TRBJ2-5
CASGTSGSLYEQYF	TRBV7-2	TRBJ2-7
CASSPRAGSTDTQYF	TRBV6-6	TRBJ2-3
CASSLPGPIAYEQYF	TRBV7-2	TRBJ2-7
CASRLSGSQYF	TRBV12-3/TRBV12-4	TRBJ2-7
CASNIMDMTLYGYTF	TRBV5-6	TRBJ1-2
CASQGGRTNTGELFF	TRBV18	TRBJ2-2
CASSQQLAAPWGYEQYF	TRBV6-2/TRBV6-3	TRBJ2-7
CASSTRWQPNKSSYNSPLHF	TRBV11-2	TRBJ1-6
CASSKYRGSSYEQYF	TRBV28	TRBJ2-7
CASSATGGADQPQHF	TRBV27	TRBJ1-5